These 11 T cell receptor beta chains originate from one sample sequenced in a study of CD8+ T cells in alopecia areata. Extracted RNA was reverse transcribed, and the resulting cDNA served as sequencing template. The repertoire was sequenced with immunoSEQ multiplex PCR; TCRdb's copy has only in-frame clones and lacks some. The sample shows 130,000 to 150,000 clones, around 47% of them seen only once. Specimen: CD4+ T cells sorted from blood. These receptors came from a human donor with alopecia areata.

The chain recombines TRBV29-1 with TRBJ2-1; 11 bases map to TRBD1. Germline V gene sequence: CDR1 SQVTM, CDR2 ANQGSEA. With 2 bases clipped from V and 1 base from J, the junction kept 4 bases outside the gene matches. The CDR3 spans 16 residues. The CDR3 region has the DNA TGCAGCGTTGAATGGACAGGGGGCGGTTCCTACAATGAGCAGTTCTTC. This sequence encodes CSVEWTGGGSYNEQFF.

The J gene is TRBJ2-2, the V gene TRBV9; 7 bases line up with TRBD1. Per germline, CDR1 SGDLS and CDR2 YYNGEE. V dropped 3 bases and J dropped 6; count of bases not matched to a gene: 11. The CDR3 covers 16 residues. The CDR3 reads CASSERGEGGSGELFF. The DNA for the CDR3 is TGTGCCAGCAGCGAGAGGGGTGAAGGGGGCTCCGGGGAGCTGTTTTTT. The whole variable domain, filled in from reference TRBV9 and TRBJ2-2, reads DSGVTQTPKHLITATGQRVTLRCSPRSGDLSVYWYQQSLDQGLQFLIQYYNGEERAKGNILERFSAQQFPDLHSELNLSSLELGDSALYFCASSERGEGGSGELFFGEGSRLTVL.

This clone was counted a few times. The chain couples TRBV30 to TRBJ1-2, with 9 bases fitting TRBD1. The CDR3 runs 12 residues. Germline lookup yields CDR1 GTSNPN and CDR2 SVGIG (reference sequence). J was trimmed by 13 bases and V by 2 bases; bases with no gene match: 8. The CDR3: CAWSTDRGAGTF. The CDR3, as DNA: TGTGCCTGGAGTACTGACAGGGGGGCCGGCACCTTC.

This clone was counted between two and nine times. The gene calls are TRBV28 and TRBJ2-2, with D possibly being TRBD1 (5 bases). This CDR3 spans 15 amino acids. Germline CDR1 and CDR2: MDHEN and SYDVKM. V was pared by 8 bases and J by 1 base, with 14 bases between. The CDR3 region has the DNA TGTGCCAGCGCCGAGGCAGGGCGGAACACCGGGGAGCTGTTTTTT. Encoded protein: CASAEAGRNTGELFF. The full variable domain, with the rest looked up from reference TRBV28 and TRBJ2-2, is DVKVTQSSRYLVKRTGEKVFLECVQDMDHENMFWYRQDPGLGLRLIYFSYDVKMKEKGDIPEGYSVSREKKERFSLILESASTNQTSMYLCASAEAGRNTGELFFGEGSRLTVL.

This clone has a handful of counts. This rearrangement joins TRBV18 to TRBJ2-7; unclear D gene. Per germline, CDR1 KGHSH and CDR2 LQKENI. V lost 2 bases, J lost 1 base, and 6 bases lay in between. The CDR3 is 13 residues long. The CDR3 region is CASSPTVSYEQYF. The CDR3, as DNA: TGTGCCAGCTCACCAACCGTTTCCTACGAGCAGTACTTC.

Only a few counts were recorded for this clone. The DNA of the CDR3 is TGTGCCAGCTCACTGGCGGGGGCGACCTCCTACAATGAGCAGTTCTTC. Protein: CASSLAGATSYNEQFF. The rearrangement joins TRBV18 to TRBJ2-1; a possible D gene is TRBD2 (7 bases). Trimming pared 4 bases from V and 0 bases from J, leaving 13 bases between. Germline V gene sequence: CDR1 KGHSH, CDR2 LQKENI. This CDR3 contains 16 residues.

This clone came up a few times. The CDR3: CASSSLPTSGRANEQFF. DNA of the CDR3: TGTGCCAGCAGCAGCTTGCCCACTAGCGGGAGGGCCAATGAGCAGTTCTTC. V and J are TRBV7-9 and TRBJ2-1; 13 bases are shared with TRBD2. V was clipped by 5 bases and J by 6 bases; unmatched bases: 10. Germline CDR1 reads SEHNR; CDR2 reads FQNEAQ (reference sequence). The CDR3 has 17 amino acids.

The genes are TRBV4-1 and TRBJ2-1; 14 bases map to TRBD2. CDR3 length equals 20 residues. The V and J ends lost 3 bases and 0 bases, in that order; junction bases with no gene match: 10. Per germline, CDR1 MGHRA and CDR2 YSYEKL. In nucleotides, the CDR3 is TGCGCCAGCAGCCAGGAAACAGGACTAGCGGGAGGCCCCTCCTACAATGAGCAGTTCTTC. This gives the protein CASSQETGLAGGPSYNEQFF.

The chain recombines TRBV4-1 with TRBJ1-2; D gene ambiguous. Per germline, CDR1 MGHRA and CDR2 YSYEKL. The CDR3 consists of 13 residues. Trimming took off 0 bases at V and 4 bases at J, with 6 bases between the two ends. In DNA, the CDR3 is TGCGCCAGCAGCCAAGATGTTAGCTATGGCTACACCTTC. Amino acid sequence: CASSQDVSYGYTF.

This clone was observed a handful of times. The chain joins TRBV6-1 to TRBJ2-2, with D unclear. V was trimmed by 11 bases and J by 1 base, leaving 8 bases between them. Germline CDR1 MNHNS, CDR2 SASEGT. The CDR3 covers 12 residues. CDR3 amino acids: CAGNRNTGELFF. In nucleotides, the CDR3 is TGTGCCGGGAACAGGAACACCGGGGAGCTGTTTTTT.

This clone appeared a few times. The J gene is TRBJ1-2, the V gene TRBV11-2; D is unresolved. Germline V gene lookup returns CDR1 SGHAT and CDR2 FQNNGV. Between the trimmed V and J ends, which lost 6 bases and 4 bases, there was a span of 15 bases. The CDR3 loop spans 14 amino acids. DNA for the CDR3: TGTGCCAGCAGACGACACTCATTAACCTATGGCTACACCTTC. As protein: CASRRHSLTYGYTF.